This T cell receptor beta chain was profiled in a study of blood T cell repertoires in COVID-19. About the research overall: T cells, B-cell-depleted T cells, or PBMCs supplied cDNA or gDNA.

This CDR3 has 21 residues. Germline trimming cut 3 bases from V and 9 bases from J; bases unmatched to any gene: 24. Germline lookup yields CDR1 KGHSH and CDR2 LQKENI. As handled by the study authors: Amplification with reference gene primers provided the estimates of nucleated cell counts. Sequencing was performed with immunoSEQ multiplex PCR; in TCRdb, only in-frame clones are kept and a portion is missing. That table gives V, J and clone size, and the DNA gave D and trimming. The sample lists about 180,000 clones, about 82% occurring once. This clonotype was obtained from a man between 65 and 85 years old with active or convalescent COVID-19. Sequenced material: peripheral blood. The genes are TRBV18 and TRBJ2-4; 12 positions agree with TRBD1. The CDR3 DNA is TGTGCCAGCTCACCTCGACCCGGGACAGGGGGCGCATTACCCAAAAACAGCATTCAGTACTTC. It is translated as CASSPRPGTGGALPKNSIQYF.